A selection of T cell receptor beta chains follows, all from one sample in a study of blood T cell repertoires in COVID-19. This table comes from immunoSEQ multiplex PCR, and its TCRdb copy is limited to in-frame clones, with some not included. The profile covers around 150,000 clones, with roughly 80% appearing a single time and about 4% taken by the ten largest. Specimen: peripheral blood. The receptor set was obtained from a woman of 80 years or more with acute or convalescent COVID-19. Both conserved end residues are part of each CDR3. The order of the fields is V gene, J gene, clone size, D gene, CDR3 protein, CDR3 DNA. A D gene is named only where the DNA matches it firmly. Clone sizes are given selectively: once, few, many, or a class where the clone is expanded.

v_call: TRBV12-5; j_call: TRBJ1-4; clone_size: -; d_call: TRBD1; cdr3_aa: CASGLGQGSTNEKLFF; cdr3_nt: TGTGCTAGTGGTTTAGGACAGGGCTCCACTAATGAAAAACTGTTTTTT
v_call: TRBV2; j_call: TRBJ1-5; clone_size: -; d_call: TRBD1; cdr3_aa: CASSFDRDQPQHF; cdr3_nt: TGTGCCAGCAGTTTCGACAGGGATCAGCCCCAGCATTTT
v_call: TRBV19; j_call: TRBJ1-2; clone_size: -; d_call: -; cdr3_aa: CASSPGSRIGYTF; cdr3_nt: TGTGCCAGTAGCCCGGGATCCCGTATCGGCTACACCTTC
v_call: TRBV6-2/TRBV6-3; j_call: TRBJ2-3; clone_size: -; d_call: -; cdr3_aa: CASSYGAGGTDTQYF; cdr3_nt: TGTGCCAGCAGTTACGGGGCTGGGGGCACAGATACGCAGTATTTT
v_call: TRBV7-3; j_call: TRBJ2-1; clone_size: -; d_call: TRBD2; cdr3_aa: CASSSRTSSYNEQFF; cdr3_nt: TGTGCCAGCAGCTCCAGGACTAGCTCCTACAATGAGCAGTTCTTC
v_call: TRBV19; j_call: TRBJ2-3; clone_size: -; d_call: TRBD2; cdr3_aa: CASSILAGGPVTDTQYF; cdr3_nt: TGTGCCAGTAGTATACTAGCGGGAGGGCCTGTCACAGATACGCAGTATTTT
v_call: TRBV5-5; j_call: TRBJ2-7; clone_size: -; d_call: -; cdr3_aa: CASSLVAGEQYF; cdr3_nt: TGTGCCAGCAGCTTGGTAGCTGGCGAGCAGTACTTC
v_call: TRBV12-3/TRBV12-4; j_call: TRBJ2-2; clone_size: -; d_call: -; cdr3_aa: CASSLTATGELFF; cdr3_nt: TGTGCCAGCAGTCTAACAGCCACCGGGGAGCTGTTTTTT
v_call: TRBV9; j_call: TRBJ1-1; clone_size: -; d_call: TRBD1; cdr3_aa: CASSLGDRQNTEAFF; cdr3_nt: TGTGCCAGCAGTCTAGGGGACAGACAAAACACTGAAGCTTTCTTT
v_call: TRBV7-9; j_call: TRBJ2-2; clone_size: once; d_call: -; cdr3_aa: CASRSDRSTATGELFF; cdr3_nt: TGTGCCAGCAGGAGTGACAGGTCGACCGCCACCGGGGAGCTGTTTTTT
v_call: TRBV7-9; j_call: TRBJ1-1; clone_size: -; d_call: -; cdr3_aa: CASSLLGGDTEAFF; cdr3_nt: TGTGCCAGCAGCTTACTAGGAGGGGACACTGAAGCTTTCTTT
v_call: TRBV4-2; j_call: TRBJ2-1; clone_size: -; d_call: TRBD2; cdr3_aa: CASSQGTSGGFIYNEQFF; cdr3_nt: TGTGCCAGCAGCCAAGGGACTAGCGGGGGGTTTATCTACAATGAGCAGTTCTTC
v_call: TRBV5-1; j_call: TRBJ2-7; clone_size: -; d_call: -; cdr3_aa: CASSVGQSHEQYF; cdr3_nt: TGCGCCAGCAGCGTTGGACAGTCCCACGAGCAGTACTTC
v_call: TRBV30; j_call: TRBJ1-6; clone_size: -; d_call: -; cdr3_aa: CAWSIDGNSPLHF; cdr3_nt: TGTGCCTGGAGTATCGACGGGAATTCACCCCTCCACTTT
v_call: TRBV21-1; j_call: TRBJ1-2; clone_size: -; d_call: -; cdr3_aa: CASSKAGFGRWGYTF; cdr3_nt: TGTGCCAGCAGCAAAGCAGGGTTTGGGAGGTGGGGCTACACCTTC
v_call: TRBV4-2; j_call: TRBJ1-1; clone_size: -; d_call: -; cdr3_aa: CASSRSGTRNTEAFF; cdr3_nt: TGTGCCAGCAGCCGCAGCGGGACAAGGAACACTGAAGCTTTCTTT